This T cell receptor beta chain was profiled in a study of neurological immune-mediated disorders (dated by TCRdb to the late 2010s). Some background on the complete study: Peripheral blood TCR-beta repertoires from patients with HTLV-I-associated myelopathy (HAM/TSP), patients with multiple sclerosis, and healthy controls were compared in the study using UMI-based sequencing. The 106 TCR-beta libraries included longitudinal samples, technical triplicates and paired sorted CD4+ and CD8+ T-cell subsets alongside PBMC samples. The cohort comprised approximately 67 subjects: around 15 HAM/TSP patients, approximately 34 multiple sclerosis patients and 20 or so healthy controls.

Points on this clonotype: There is no known antigen for this receptor. Qualities for individual bases were not recorded, and no much larger clone is one base off.

cDNA was synthesized by template-switch 5'RACE using a primer carrying a 10-nucleotide random unique molecular identifier by which each TCR transcript was tagged. Over 180 million TCR-beta sequences, covering 15-18 subjects, were produced in each sequencing run. The RNeasy kit was used for extraction of total RNA. Using the KAPA Real-time Library Amplification kit, TCR-beta VDJ regions were amplified with primers for the TCR constant region and the 5'RACE anchor. A first PCR added sample indexes and Illumina adaptors, and a second PCR then raised library yield. The roughly 650 bp TCR product was size-selected on a 2% E-gel SizeSelection system after Ampure bead purification. Before pooling, library quality was assessed on a Bioanalyzer, concentration was determined with Qubit, and library quantification was performed with the Kapa Library Quantification kit. Paired-end 2 x 150 bp sequencing of the libraries was performed on an Illumina HiSeq 2500. To increase sequence diversity, roughly 24-31% phiX was spiked into each library pool. For the original study's pipeline: Quality-filtered reads were processed with the UMI-based MiGEC pipeline, and over 80% of raw TCR sequences were removed by the MiGEC pipeline during error correction. IMGT germline references were used for aligning VDJ genes, and each clonotype was defined as a unique CDR3 amino acid sequence together with its V-J genes. Clonal expansion, Shannon diversity, and CDR3 relatedness (CalcPairwiseDistances, ClusterSamples) were evaluated with VDJtools, and phylogenetic trees were built with CLCbio workbench. Clones with at least 8 unique UMIs were defined as expanded, with this threshold being based on coefficient-of-variation modelling across technical triplicates. The public sequencing data were trimmed at Q25 with fastp and processed into clonotypes with MiXCR by TCRdb, which kept only in-frame beta chains. Every entry covers one CDR3 protein and lists the most common genes and DNA from its rows. TCRdb's processing, not the study's, gives the V and J calls here. Present in this sample are fewer than 60,000 distinct CDR3 sequences, 10% of which were seen just once. Clones ranked in the top ten supply approximately 5% of the sample.

For the unsorted PBMC libraries, 2 million PBMCs were stored in RNAlater at -80 degrees C until RNA extraction and were used to generate the libraries. Peripheral blood was subjected to Ficoll-Hypaque density gradient centrifugation to isolate PBMCs, which were then cryopreserved in liquid nitrogen. From the cysteine up to the phenylalanine, the CDR3 has a length of 18 residues. The DNA shown is the 54-base CDR3, in frame from base 1. CDR1 and CDR2 are read off the germline V gene (reference sequence) as DFQATT and SNEGSKA. The research as a whole found: Expanded clones from different subjects shared no identical CDR3 amino acid sequences, which suggests that TCR-beta repertoires were private in all groups. TCR clonal expansion was highest in HAM/TSP patients and lowest in MS patients, with MS patients falling below even healthy controls.

Recombination linked TRBV20-1 to TRBJ2-7; 12 of the junction bases match TRBD2. The J call may be faulty, since TRBJ2-1 better matches the DNA end. The sequencing input was PBMCs. The receptor comes from a man aged 70 or older with HTLV-1-associated myelopathy (HAM/TSP). The nucleotide sequence is TGCAGTGCTAGAGATCGGGGGACTAGCGGGCCCTACTCCGACGAGCAGTTCTTC. It translates as CSARDRGTSGPYSDEQFF.